This T cell receptor (beta chain) is from a study of cytotoxic CD8 clonotypes in ibrutinib-treated CLL. Study-level findings and limits: Clonality rose at ibrutinib response and fell back toward baseline at progression.

In the case of this clone: The antigen remains undetermined.

The data were produced by immunoSEQ multiplex PCR, yet TCRdb's version contains in-frame clones alone and is incomplete. The table lists over 140,000 clones, 80% of them singletons. CDR3 length equals 13 residues. V was pared by 5 bases and J by 3 bases, with 1 base of the junction left unmatched. The germline V gene has CDR1 SNHLY and CDR2 FYNNEI. The chain employs TRBV2 and TRBJ1-2; TRBD1 matches 9 bases. The sequencing used PBMCs, collected after 36 months of ibrutinib treatment. The clonotype was recovered from a human donor with chronic lymphocytic leukemia. The CDR3 protein is CASSRTGDYGYTF. The CDR3 DNA sequence: TGTGCCAGCAGTAGGACAGGGGACTATGGCTACACCTTC.